This record covers a single T cell receptor (beta chain). The entry originates in a study of control samples from healthy donors and cancer patients. The repertoire was sequenced with immunoSEQ multiplex PCR; TCRdb's copy has only in-frame clones and lacks some. Here the sample spans 150,000 to 200,000 clones, around 88% being singletons. J lost 0 bases, V lost 0 bases, and 16 bases had no gene match. The germline V gene has CDR1 KGHSH and CDR2 LQKENI. The CDR3 contains 21 residues. The receptor was isolated from a man aged 18 to 30 in good health. The source material was blood. The genes are TRBV18 and TRBJ2-2, with 7 bases lining up with TRBD1. The CDR3: CASSPPPWNRGQTSNTGELFF. CDR3 coding DNA: TGTGCCAGCTCACCACCCCCATGGAACAGGGGCCAAACCTCGAACACCGGGGAGCTGTTTTTT.